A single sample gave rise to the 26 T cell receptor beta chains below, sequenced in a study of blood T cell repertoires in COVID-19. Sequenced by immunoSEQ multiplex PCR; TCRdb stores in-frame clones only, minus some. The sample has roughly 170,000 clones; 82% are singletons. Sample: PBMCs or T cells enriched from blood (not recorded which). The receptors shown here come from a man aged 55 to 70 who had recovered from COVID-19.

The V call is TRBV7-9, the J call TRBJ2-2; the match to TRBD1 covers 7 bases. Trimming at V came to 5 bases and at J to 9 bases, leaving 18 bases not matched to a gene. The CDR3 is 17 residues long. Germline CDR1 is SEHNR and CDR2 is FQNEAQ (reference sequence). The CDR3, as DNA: TGTGCCAGCAGCGACCTGGCGAGCCCGAGGGGGCTGAGGGAGCTGTTTTTT. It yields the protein CASSDLASPRGLRELFF. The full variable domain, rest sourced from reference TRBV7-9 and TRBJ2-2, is DTGVSQNPRHKITKRGQNVTFRCDPISEHNRLYWYRQTLGQGPEFLTYFQNEAQLEKSRLLSDRFSAERPKGSFSTLEIQRTEQGDSAMYLCASSDLASPRGLRELFFGEGSRLTVL.

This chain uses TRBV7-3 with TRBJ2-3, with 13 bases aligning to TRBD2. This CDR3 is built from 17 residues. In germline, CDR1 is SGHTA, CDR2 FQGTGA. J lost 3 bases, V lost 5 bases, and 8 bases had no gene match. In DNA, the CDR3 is TGTGCCAGCAGCCCAGGACTAGCGGGGGCCGATACAGATACGCAGTATTTT. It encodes CASSPGLAGADTDTQYF.

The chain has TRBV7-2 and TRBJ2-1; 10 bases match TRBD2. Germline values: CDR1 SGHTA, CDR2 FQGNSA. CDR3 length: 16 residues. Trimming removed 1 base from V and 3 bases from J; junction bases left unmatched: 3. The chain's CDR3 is CASSLGPSGGYNEQFF. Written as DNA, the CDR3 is TGTGCCAGCAGCTTAGGTCCTAGCGGGGGCTACAATGAGCAGTTCTTC.

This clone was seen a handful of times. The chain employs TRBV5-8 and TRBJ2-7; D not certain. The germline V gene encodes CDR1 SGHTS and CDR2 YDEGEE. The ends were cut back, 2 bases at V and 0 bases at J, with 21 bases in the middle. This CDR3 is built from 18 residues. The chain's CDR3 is CASSFLSRIATSSYEQYF. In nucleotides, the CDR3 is TGTGCCAGCAGCTTTTTGTCCCGCATAGCCACAAGCTCCTACGAGCAGTACTTC.

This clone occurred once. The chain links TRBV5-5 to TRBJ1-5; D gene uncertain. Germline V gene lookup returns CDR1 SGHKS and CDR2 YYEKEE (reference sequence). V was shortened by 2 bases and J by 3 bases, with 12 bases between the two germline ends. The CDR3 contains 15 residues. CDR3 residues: CASSFSGGNNQPQHF. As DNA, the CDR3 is TGTGCCAGCAGCTTCTCAGGCGGGAACAATCAGCCCCAGCATTTT.

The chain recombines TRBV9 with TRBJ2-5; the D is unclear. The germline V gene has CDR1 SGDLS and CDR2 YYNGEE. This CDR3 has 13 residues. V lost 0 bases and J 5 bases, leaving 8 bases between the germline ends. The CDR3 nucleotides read TGTGCCAGCAGCGTAGGCCTGGGCGAGACCCAGTACTTC. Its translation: CASSVGLGETQYF.

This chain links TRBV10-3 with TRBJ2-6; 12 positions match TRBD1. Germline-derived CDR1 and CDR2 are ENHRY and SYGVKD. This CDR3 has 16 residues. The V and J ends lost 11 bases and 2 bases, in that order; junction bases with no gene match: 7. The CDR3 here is CASTGTGGAGANVLTF. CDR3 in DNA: TGTGCCTCGACCGGGACAGGGGGCGCTGGGGCCAACGTCCTGACTTTC.

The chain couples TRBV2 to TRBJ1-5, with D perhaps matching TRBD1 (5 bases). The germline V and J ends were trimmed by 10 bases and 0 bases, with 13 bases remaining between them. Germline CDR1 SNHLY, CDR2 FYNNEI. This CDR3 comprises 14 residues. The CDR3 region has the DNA TGTGCCACCGCCGACGACAGTAGCAATCAGCCCCAGCATTTT. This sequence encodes CATADDSSNQPQHF.

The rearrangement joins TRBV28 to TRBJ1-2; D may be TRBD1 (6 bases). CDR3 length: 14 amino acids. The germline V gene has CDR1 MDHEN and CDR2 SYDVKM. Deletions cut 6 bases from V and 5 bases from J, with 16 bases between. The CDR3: CASRPGQHLYGYTF. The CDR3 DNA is TGTGCCAGCAGACCTGGACAGCATCTGTATGGCTACACCTTC.

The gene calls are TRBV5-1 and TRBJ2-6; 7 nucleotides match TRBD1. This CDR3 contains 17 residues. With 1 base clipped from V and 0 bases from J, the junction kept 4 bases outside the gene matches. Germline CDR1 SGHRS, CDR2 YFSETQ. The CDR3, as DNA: TGCGCCAGCAGCTTGAGACAGGGCGACTCTGGGGCCAACGTCCTGACTTTC. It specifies CASSLRQGDSGANVLTF.

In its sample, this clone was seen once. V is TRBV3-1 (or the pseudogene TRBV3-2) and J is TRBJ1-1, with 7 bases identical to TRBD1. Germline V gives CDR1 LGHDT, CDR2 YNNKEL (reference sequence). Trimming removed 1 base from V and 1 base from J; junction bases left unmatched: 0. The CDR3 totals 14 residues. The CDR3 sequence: CASSQGQGNTEAFF. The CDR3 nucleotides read TGTGCCAGCAGCCAAGGACAGGGGAACACTGAAGCTTTCTTT.

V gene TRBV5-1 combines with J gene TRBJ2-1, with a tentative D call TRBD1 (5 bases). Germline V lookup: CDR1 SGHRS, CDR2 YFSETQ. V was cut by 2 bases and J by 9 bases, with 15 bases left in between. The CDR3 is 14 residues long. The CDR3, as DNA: TGCGCCAGCAGCTTAACCCCGGTGCAGGGTGAGCAGTTCTTC. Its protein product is CASSLTPVQGEQFF.

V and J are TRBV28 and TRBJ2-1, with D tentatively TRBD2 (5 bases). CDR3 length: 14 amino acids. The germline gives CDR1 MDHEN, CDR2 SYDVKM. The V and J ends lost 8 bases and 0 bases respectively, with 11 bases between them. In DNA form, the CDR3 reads TGTGCCAGCTATCCAGGAGGCTCCTACAATGAGCAGTTCTTC. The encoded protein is CASYPGGSYNEQFF.

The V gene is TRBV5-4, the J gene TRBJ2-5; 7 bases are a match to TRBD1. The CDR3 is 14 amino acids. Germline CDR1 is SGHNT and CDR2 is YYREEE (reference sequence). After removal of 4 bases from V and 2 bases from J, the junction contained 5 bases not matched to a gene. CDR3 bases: TGTGCCAGCAGCCCCGGGACAGAACAAGAGACCCAGTACTTC. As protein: CASSPGTEQETQYF.

CDR3 coding DNA: TGTGCCACTGGACAGGGTGTCATGGGATATCAGCCCCAGCATTTT. Its protein product is CATGQGVMGYQPQHF. This chain connects TRBV10-3 to TRBJ1-5; 8 bases are a match to TRBD1. CDR1 and CDR2 (germline): ENHRY, SYGVKD. The junction had 13 bases not matched to a gene; V was cut back by 10 bases and J by 5 bases. The CDR3 runs 15 residues.

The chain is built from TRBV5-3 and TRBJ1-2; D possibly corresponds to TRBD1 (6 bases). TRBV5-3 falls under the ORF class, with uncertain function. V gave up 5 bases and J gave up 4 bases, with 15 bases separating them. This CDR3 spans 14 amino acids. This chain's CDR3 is CARRMGGAIYGYTF. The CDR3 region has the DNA TGTGCCAGAAGGATGGGGGGGGCCATCTATGGCTACACCTTC.

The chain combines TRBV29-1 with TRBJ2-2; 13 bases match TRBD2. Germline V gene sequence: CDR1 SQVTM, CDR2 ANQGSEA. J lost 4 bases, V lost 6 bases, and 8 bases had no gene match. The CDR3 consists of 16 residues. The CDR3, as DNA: TGCAGCGTGGGGGGGACTAGCGGGATTTTCACCGGGGAGCTGTTTTTT. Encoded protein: CSVGGTSGIFTGELFF.

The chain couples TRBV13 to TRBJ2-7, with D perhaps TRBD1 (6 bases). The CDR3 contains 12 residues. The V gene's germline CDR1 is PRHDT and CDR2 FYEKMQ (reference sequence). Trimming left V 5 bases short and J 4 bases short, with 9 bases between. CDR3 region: CASSHRDYEQYF. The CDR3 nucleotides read TGTGCCAGCAGCCACAGGGATTACGAGCAGTACTTC.

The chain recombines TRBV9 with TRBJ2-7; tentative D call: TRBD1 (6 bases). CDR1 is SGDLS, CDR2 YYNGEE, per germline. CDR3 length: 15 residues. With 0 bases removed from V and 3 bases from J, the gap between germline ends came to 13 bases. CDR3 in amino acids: CASSVGQELFYEQYF. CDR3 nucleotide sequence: TGTGCCAGCAGCGTAGGACAGGAACTCTTCTACGAGCAGTACTTC.

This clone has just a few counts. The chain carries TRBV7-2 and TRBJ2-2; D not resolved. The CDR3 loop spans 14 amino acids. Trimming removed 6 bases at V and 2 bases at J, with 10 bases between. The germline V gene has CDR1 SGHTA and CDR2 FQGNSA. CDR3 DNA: TGTGCCAGCAGTTCAGTCGTTAACACCGGGGAGCTGTTTTTT. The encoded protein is CASSSVVNTGELFF. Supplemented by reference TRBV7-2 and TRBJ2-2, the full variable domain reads GAGVSQSPSNKVTEKGKDVELRCDPISGHTALYWYRQSLGQGLEFLIYFQGNSAPDKSGLPSDRFSAERTGGSVSTLTIQRTQQEDSAVYLCASSSVVNTGELFFGEGSRLTVL.

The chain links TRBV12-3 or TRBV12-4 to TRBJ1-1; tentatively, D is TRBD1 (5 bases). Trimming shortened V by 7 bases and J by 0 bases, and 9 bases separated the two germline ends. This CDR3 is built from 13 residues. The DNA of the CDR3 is TGTGCCAGCATTCGACAGATGAACACTGAAGCTTTCTTT. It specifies CASIRQMNTEAFF.

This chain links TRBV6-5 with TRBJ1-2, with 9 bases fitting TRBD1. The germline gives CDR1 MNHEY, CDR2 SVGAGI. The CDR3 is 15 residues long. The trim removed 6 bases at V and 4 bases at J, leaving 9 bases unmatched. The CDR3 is CASSRTGTGLYGYTF. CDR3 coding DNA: TGTGCCAGCAGCCGGACCGGGACAGGGCTCTATGGCTACACCTTC.

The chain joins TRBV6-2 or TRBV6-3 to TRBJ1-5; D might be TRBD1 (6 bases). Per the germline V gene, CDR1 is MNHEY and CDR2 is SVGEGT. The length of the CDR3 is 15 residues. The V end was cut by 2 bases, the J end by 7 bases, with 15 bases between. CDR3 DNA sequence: TGTGCCAGCAGTTACGGAAGGAGGACAGCCCAGCCCCAGCATTTT. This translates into CASSYGRRTAQPQHF.

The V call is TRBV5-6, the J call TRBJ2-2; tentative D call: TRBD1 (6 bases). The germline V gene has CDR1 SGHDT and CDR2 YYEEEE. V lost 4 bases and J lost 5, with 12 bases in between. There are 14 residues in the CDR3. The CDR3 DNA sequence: TGTGCCAGCAGCGTCGGACAGTCGACCGGGGAGCTGTTTTTT. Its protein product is CASSVGQSTGELFF. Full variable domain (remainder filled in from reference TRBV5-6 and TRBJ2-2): DAGVTQSPTHLIKTRGQQVTLRCSPKSGHDTVSWYQQALGQGPQFIFQYYEEEERQRGNFPDRFSGHQFPNYSSELNVNALLLGDSALYLCASSVGQSTGELFFGEGSRLTVL.

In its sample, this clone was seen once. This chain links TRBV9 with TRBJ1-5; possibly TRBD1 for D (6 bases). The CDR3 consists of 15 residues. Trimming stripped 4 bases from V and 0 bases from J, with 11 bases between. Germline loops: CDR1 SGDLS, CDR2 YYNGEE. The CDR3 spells CASSLQGFSNQPQHF. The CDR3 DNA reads TGTGCCAGCAGCCTACAGGGCTTTAGCAATCAGCCCCAGCATTTT.

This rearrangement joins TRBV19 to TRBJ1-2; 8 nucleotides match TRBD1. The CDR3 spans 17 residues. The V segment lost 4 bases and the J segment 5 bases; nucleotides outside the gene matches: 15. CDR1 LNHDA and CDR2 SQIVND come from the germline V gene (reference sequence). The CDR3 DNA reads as TGTGCCAGTAGTACACCCTCCGGACAGGGAAGGAGTTATGGCTACACCTTC. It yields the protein CASSTPSGQGRSYGYTF.